This TCR beta chain originates from a study of early T cells in non-severe SARS-CoV-2 infection. Study at large: RNA in bulk from unsorted whole blood was sequenced, and chains were unpaired.

This clonotype was seen a handful of times. In TCRdb, the 5' RACE reads were re-called with MiXCR into one record per CDR3 protein. This repertoire shows 56,000 or so distinct CDR3 sequences, approximately 16% found once; its top ten account for 4.1%. With V trimmed by 2 bases and J by 6 bases, 5 bases remained unmatched. CDR1 is SGHTA and CDR2 is FQGNSA in the germline V gene. This CDR3 is 15 amino acids long. The chain is built from TRBV7-2 and TRBJ2-1; 9 bases line up with TRBD2. This material consisted of whole blood, taken at baseline. The TCR sequence derives from an adult who was a healthcare worker with PCR-confirmed SARS-CoV-2 infection or an uninfected control (not recorded which). Written as DNA, the CDR3 is TGTGCCAGCAGCTTACAACTAGCGGGCGCCAATGAGCAGTTCTTC. It yields the protein CASSLQLAGANEQFF.